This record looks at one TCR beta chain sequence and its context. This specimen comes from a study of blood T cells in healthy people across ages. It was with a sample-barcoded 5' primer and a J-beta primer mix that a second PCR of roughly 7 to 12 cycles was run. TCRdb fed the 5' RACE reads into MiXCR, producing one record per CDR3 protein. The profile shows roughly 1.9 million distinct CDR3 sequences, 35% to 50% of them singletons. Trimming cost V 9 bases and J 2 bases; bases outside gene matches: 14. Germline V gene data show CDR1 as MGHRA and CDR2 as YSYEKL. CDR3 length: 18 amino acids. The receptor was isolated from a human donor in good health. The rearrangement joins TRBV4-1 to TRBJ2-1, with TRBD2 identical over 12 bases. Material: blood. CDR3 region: CASKDLAGGTMTYNEQFF. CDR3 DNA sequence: TGCGCCAGTAAAGATCTAGCGGGGGGGACTATGACCTACAATGAGCAGTTCTTC.